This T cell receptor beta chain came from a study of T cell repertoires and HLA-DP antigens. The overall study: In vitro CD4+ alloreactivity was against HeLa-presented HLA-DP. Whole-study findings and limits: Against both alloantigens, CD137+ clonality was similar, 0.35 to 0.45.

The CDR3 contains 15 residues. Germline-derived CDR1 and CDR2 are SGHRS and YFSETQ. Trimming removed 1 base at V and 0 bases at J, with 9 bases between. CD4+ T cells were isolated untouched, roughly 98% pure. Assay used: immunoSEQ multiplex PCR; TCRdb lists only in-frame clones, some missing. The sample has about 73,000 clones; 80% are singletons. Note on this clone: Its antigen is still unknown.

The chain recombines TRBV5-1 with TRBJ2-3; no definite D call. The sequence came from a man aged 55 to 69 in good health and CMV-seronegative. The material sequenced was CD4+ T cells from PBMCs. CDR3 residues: CASSLQFTSTDTQYF. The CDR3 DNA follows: TGCGCCAGCAGCTTGCAGTTTACTAGCACAGATACGCAGTATTTT.